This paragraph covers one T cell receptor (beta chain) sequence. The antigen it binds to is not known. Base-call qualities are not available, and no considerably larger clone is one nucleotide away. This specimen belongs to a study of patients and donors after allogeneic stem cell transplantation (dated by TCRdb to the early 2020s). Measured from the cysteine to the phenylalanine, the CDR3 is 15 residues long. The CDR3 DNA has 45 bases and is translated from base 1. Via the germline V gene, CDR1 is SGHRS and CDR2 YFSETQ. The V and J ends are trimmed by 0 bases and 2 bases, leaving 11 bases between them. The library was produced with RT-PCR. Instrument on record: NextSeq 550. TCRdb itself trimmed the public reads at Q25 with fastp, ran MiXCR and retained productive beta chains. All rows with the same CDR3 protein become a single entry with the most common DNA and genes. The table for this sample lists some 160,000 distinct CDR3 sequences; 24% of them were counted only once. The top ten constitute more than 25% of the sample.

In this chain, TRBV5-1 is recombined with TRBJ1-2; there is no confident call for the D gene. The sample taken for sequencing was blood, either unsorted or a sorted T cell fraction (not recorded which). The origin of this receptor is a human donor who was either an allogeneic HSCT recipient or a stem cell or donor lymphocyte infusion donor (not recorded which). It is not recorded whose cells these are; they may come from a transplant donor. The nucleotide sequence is TGCGCCAGCAGCTTGGCCGAGGTAGTCAACTATGGCTACACCTTC. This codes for CASSLAEVVNYGYTF.